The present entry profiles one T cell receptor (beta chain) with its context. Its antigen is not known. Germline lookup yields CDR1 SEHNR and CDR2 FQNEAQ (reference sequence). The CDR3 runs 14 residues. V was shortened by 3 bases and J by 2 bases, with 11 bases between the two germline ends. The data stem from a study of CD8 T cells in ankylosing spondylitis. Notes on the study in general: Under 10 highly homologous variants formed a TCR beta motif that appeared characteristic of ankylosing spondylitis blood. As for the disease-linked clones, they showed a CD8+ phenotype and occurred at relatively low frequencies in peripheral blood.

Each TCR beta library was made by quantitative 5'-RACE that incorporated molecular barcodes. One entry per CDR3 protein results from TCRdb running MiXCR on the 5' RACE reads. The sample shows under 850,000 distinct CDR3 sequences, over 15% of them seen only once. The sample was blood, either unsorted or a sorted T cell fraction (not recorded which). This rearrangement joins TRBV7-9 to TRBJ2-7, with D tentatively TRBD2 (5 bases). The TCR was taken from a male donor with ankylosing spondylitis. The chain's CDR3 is CASSLNGETYEQYF. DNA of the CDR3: TGTGCCAGCAGCTTGAACGGGGAGACCTACGAGCAGTACTTC.